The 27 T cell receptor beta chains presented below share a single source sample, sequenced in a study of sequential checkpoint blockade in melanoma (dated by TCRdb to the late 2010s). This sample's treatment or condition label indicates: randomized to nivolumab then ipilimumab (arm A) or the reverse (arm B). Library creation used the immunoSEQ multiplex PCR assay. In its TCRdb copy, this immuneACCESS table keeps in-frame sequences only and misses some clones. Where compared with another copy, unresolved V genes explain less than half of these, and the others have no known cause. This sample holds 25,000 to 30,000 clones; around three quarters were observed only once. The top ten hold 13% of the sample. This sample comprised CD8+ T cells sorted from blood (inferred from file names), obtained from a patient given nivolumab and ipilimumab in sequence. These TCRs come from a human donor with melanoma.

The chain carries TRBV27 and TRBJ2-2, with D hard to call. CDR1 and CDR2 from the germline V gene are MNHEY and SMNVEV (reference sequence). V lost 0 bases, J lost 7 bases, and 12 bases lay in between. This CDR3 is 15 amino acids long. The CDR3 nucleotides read TGTGCCAGCAGTTTATCCGGGTTAGGCCGCGGGGAGCTGTTTTTT. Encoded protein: CASSLSGLGRGELFF.

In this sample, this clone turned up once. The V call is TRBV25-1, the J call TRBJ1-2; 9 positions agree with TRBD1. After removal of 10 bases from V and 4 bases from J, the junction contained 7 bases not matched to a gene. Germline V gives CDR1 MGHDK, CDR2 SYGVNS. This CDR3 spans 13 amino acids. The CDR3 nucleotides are TGTGCCAATTACAGGGGGCGCGCCTATGGCTACACCTTC. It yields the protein CANYRGRAYGYTF.

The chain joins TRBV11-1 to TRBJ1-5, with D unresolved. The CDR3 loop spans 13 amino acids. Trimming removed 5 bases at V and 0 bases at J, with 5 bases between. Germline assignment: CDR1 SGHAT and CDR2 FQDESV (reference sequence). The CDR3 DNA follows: TGTGCCAGCAGCCTTTATAGCAATCAGCCCCAGCATTTT. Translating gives CASSLYSNQPQHF.

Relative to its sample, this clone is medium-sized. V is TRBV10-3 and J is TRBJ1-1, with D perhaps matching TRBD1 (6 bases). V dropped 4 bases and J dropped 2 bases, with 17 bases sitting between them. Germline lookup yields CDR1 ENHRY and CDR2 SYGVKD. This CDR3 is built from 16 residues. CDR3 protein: CAISGDTLRGNTEAFF. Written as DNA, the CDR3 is TGTGCCATCAGTGGGGACACTCTCCGGGGAAACACTGAAGCTTTCTTT.

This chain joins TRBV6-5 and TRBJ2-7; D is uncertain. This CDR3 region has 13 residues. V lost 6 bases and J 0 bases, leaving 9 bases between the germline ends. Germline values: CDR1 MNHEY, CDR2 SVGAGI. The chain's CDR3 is CASSPGSSYEQYF. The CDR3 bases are TGTGCCAGCAGCCCCGGGTCCTCCTACGAGCAGTACTTC.

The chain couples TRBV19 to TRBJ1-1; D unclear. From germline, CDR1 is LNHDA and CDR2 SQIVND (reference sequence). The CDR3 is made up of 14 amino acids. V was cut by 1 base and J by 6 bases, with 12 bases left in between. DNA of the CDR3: TGTGCCAGTAGTATAGTTGGCGGTCACGCTGAAGCTTTCTTT. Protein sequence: CASSIVGGHAEAFF.

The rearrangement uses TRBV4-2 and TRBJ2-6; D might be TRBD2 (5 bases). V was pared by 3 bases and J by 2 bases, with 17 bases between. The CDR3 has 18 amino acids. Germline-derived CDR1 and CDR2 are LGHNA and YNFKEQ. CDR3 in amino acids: CASSQTSGTVTGANVLTF. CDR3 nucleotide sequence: TGTGCCAGCAGCCAGACCTCGGGAACAGTAACTGGGGCCAACGTCCTGACTTTC.

The CDR3 here is CSVEDPLALGEQFF. For the CDR3, the DNA is TGCAGCGTTGAAGATCCTCTAGCGTTAGGTGAGCAGTTCTTC. V gene TRBV29-1 combines with J gene TRBJ2-1; possible D gene TRBD2, 6 bases. Trimming removed 0 bases from V and 9 bases from J, with 15 bases in between. Germline CDR1 and CDR2: SQVTM and ANQGSEA. The CDR3 runs to 14 residues.

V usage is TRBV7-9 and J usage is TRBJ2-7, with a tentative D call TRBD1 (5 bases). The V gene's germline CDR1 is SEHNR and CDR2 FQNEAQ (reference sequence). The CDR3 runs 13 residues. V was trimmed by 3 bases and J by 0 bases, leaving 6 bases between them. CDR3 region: CASSFQGSYEQYF. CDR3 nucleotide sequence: TGTGCCAGCAGCTTTCAGGGCTCCTACGAGCAGTACTTC.

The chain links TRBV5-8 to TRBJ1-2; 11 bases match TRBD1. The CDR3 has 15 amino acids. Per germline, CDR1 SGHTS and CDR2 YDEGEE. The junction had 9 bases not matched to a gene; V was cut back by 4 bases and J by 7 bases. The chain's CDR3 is CASSEDGQGASGYTF. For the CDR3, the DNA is TGTGCCAGCAGCGAGGATGGACAGGGGGCGAGTGGCTACACCTTC.

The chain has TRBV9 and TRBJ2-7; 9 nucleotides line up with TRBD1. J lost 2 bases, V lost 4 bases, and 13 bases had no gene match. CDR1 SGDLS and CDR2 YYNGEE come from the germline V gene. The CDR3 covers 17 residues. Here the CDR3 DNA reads TGTGCCAGCAGCCCCTTCACCCGGACAGGGGATGCCTACGAGCAGTACTTC. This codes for CASSPFTRTGDAYEQYF.

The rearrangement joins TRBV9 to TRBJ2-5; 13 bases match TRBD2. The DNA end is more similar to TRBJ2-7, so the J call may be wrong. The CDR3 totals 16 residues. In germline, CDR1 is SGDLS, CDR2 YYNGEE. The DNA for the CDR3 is TGTGCCAGCAGCTCTAACCCGGGACTAGCGGGGAACGAGCAGTACTTC. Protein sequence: CASSSNPGLAGNEQYF.

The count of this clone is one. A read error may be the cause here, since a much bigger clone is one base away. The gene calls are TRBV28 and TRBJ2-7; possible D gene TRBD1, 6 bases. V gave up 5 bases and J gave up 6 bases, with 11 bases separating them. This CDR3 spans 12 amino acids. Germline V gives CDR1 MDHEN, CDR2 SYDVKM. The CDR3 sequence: CASSGGQIEQYF. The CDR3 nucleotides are TGTGCCAGCAGTGGCGGACAGATCGAGCAGTACTTC.

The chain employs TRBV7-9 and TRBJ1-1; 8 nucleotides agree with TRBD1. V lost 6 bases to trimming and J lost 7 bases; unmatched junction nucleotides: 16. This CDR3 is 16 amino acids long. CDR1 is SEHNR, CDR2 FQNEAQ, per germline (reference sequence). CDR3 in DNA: TGTGCCAGCAGATCGACAGGGGAGGTTAGGGGTGTTGAAGCTTTCTTT. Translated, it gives CASRSTGEVRGVEAFF.

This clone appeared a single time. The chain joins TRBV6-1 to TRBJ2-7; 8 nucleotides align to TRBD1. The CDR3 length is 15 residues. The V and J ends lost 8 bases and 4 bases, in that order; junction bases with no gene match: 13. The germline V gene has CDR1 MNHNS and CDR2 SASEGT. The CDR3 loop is CASGVEDRVVYEQYF. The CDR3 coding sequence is TGTGCCAGCGGAGTCGAGGACAGGGTAGTTTACGAGCAGTACTTC.

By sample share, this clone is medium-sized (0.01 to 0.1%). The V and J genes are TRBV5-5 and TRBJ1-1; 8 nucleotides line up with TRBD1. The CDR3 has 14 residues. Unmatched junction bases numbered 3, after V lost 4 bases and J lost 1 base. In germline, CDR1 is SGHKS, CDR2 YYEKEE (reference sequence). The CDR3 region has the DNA TGTGCCAGCAGCCTCGGGACAGGGAACACTGAAGCTTTCTTT. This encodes CASSLGTGNTEAFF.

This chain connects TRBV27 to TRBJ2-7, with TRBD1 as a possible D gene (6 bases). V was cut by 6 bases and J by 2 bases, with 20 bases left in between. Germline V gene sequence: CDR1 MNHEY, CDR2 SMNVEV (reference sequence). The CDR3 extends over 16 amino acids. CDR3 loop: CASSLLPGQTPYEQYF. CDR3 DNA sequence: TGTGCCAGCAGCCTTCTCCCGGGACAAACTCCCTACGAGCAGTACTTC.

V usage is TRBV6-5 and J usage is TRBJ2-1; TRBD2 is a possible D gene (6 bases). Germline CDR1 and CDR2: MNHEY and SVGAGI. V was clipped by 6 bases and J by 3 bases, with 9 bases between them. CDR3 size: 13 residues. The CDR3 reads CASSRTIYNEQFF. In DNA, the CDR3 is TGTGCCAGCAGCCGGACTATCTACAATGAGCAGTTCTTC.

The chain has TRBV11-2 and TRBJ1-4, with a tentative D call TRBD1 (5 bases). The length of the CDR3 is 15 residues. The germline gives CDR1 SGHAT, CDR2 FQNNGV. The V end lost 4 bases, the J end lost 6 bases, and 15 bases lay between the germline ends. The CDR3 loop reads CASSSLRATHEKLFF. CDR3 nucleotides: TGTGCCAGCAGCTCCCTCAGGGCTACCCATGAAAAACTGTTTTTT.

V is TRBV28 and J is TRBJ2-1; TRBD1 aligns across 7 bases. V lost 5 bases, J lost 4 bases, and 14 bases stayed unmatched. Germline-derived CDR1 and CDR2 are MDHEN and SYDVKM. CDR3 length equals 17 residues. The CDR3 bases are TGTGCCAGCAGTCCCCATCCCCGACAGGGTCCTTACAATGAGCAGTTCTTC. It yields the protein CASSPHPRQGPYNEQFF. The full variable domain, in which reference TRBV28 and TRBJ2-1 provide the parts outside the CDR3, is DVKVTQSSRYLVKRTGEKVFLECVQDMDHENMFWYRQDPGLGLRLIYFSYDVKMKEKGDIPEGYSVSREKKERFSLILESASTNQTSMYLCASSPHPRQGPYNEQFFGPGTRLTVL.

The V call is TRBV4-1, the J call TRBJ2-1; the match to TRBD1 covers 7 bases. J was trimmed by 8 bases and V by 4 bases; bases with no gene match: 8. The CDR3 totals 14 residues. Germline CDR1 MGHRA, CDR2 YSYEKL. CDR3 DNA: TGCGCCAGCAGCCCGCCGGACAGGACCCATGAGCAGTTCTTC. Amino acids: CASSPPDRTHEQFF.

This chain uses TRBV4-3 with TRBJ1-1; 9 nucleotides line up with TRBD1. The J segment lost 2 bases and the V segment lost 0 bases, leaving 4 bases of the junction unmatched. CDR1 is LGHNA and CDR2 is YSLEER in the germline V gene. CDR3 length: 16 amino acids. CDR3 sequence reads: CASSQDGTGRNTEAFF. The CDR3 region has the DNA TGCGCCAGCAGCCAAGATGGGACAGGGCGCAACACTGAAGCTTTCTTT.

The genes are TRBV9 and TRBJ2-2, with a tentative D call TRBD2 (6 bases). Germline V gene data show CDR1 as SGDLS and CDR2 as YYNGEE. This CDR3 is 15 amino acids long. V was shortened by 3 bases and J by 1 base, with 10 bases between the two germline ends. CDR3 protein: CASSAGTLNTGELFF. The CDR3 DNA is TGTGCCAGCAGCGCCGGGACTTTGAACACCGGGGAGCTGTTTTTT.

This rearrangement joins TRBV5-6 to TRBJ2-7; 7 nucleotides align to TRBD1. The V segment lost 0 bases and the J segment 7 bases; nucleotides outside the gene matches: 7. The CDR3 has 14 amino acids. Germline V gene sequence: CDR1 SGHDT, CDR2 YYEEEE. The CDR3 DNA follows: TGTGCCAGCAGCTTGGCGGTCAGGGGGTGGGAGCAGTACTTC. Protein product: CASSLAVRGWEQYF.

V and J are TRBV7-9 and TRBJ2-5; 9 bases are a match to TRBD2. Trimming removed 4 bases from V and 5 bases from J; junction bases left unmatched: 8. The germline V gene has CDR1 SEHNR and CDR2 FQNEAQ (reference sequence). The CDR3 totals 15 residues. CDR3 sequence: CASSYLAGAIETQYF. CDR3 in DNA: TGTGCCAGCAGCTATTTAGCGGGGGCGATCGAGACCCAGTACTTC.

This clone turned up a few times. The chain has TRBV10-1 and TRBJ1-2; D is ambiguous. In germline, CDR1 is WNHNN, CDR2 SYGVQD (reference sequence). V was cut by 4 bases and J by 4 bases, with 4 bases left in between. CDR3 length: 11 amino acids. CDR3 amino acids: CASSVAYGYTF. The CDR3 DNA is TGCGCCAGCAGTGTAGCCTATGGCTACACCTTC.

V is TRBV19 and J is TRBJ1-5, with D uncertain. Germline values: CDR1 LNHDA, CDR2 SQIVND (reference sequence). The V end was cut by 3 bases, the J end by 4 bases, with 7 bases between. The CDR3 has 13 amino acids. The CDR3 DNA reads TGTGCCAGTAGTATCGCGTTAAATCAGCCCCAGCATTTT. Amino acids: CASSIALNQPQHF.